The T cell receptor beta chain described here comes from a study of OX40 agonist ivuxolimab in advanced cancers. General study points: The expanded peripheral T cells' antigen specificity was not determined.

About this clone itself: Its specificity is not known.

Germline V CDR1 and CDR2: LNHDA, SQIVND (reference sequence). V lost 1 base to trimming and J lost 5 bases; unmatched junction nucleotides: 15. This CDR3 has 19 amino acids. Profiling relied on immunoSEQ multiplex PCR, and the TCRdb table lists in-frame clones only, not all of them. The sample lists under 15,000 clones; over 80% were seen once. Here the sequenced sample was CD4+ or CD8+ T cells sorted from blood, taken in a trial of the OX40 agonist ivuxolimab. The chain carries TRBV19 and TRBJ2-1; TRBD2 matches 9 bases. This TCR came from an adult with an advanced solid tumor such as melanoma, head and neck, liver or kidney cancer. This CDR3 reads CASSIGLAVFVVIHNEQFF. The CDR3 DNA reads as TGTGCCAGTAGTATAGGACTAGCGGTGTTTGTTGTCATCCACAATGAGCAGTTCTTC.